This passage covers 10 T cell receptor beta chains from one sample sequenced in a study of T cell responses to AZD1222 COVID-19 vaccine. The data were produced by immunoSEQ multiplex PCR, yet TCRdb's version contains in-frame clones alone and is incomplete. The sample shows 120,000 or so clones, roughly nine tenths of them seen only once. The starting material was peripheral blood, obtained on day 0 of AZD1222 vaccination. The receptors originated from an adult in good health.

This sequence joins TRBV2 and TRBJ1-3; no firm D call. The CDR3 is 12 amino acids. Trimming took off 3 bases at V and 7 bases at J, with 7 bases between the two ends. Per germline, CDR1 SNHLY and CDR2 FYNNEI. The CDR3 protein is CASSERENTIYF. The CDR3 DNA reads TGTGCCAGCAGTGAGAGGGAGAACACCATATATTTT.

This clone has only one observation. The rearrangement uses TRBV7-3 and TRBJ2-7; TRBD1 agrees at 10 bases. CDR1 is SGHTA and CDR2 is FQGTGA in the germline V gene. The CDR3 loop spans 14 amino acids. The V gene end was trimmed by 4 bases and the J gene end by 7 bases; junction bases not matched to a gene: 7. The CDR3 protein is CASSSGTGVLEQYF. CDR3 DNA sequence: TGTGCCAGCAGCTCCGGGACAGGGGTCTTGGAGCAGTACTTC.

The sample holds one count of this clone. J is TRBJ2-1 and V is TRBV4-1, with 9 bases fitting TRBD2. The CDR3 has 16 amino acids. V dropped 1 base and J dropped 8; count of bases not matched to a gene: 9. Germline V gene sequence: CDR1 MGHRA, CDR2 YSYEKL. The CDR3 reads CASSQVSAGGPDEQFF. In DNA, the CDR3 is TGCGCCAGCAGCCAAGTTTCGGCGGGAGGGCCGGATGAGCAGTTCTTC.

The chain has TRBV10-3 and TRBJ2-3, with D perhaps TRBD1 (6 bases). Germline lookup yields CDR1 ENHRY and CDR2 SYGVKD. V lost 9 bases to trimming and J lost 0 bases, with 10 bases between them. This CDR3 spans 13 amino acids. CDR3 loop: CAIGGTSTDTQYF. DNA of the CDR3: TGTGCCATTGGGGGCACTAGCACAGATACGCAGTATTTT.

This chain connects TRBV7-2 to TRBJ2-5; TRBD2 matches 9 bases. V lost 0 bases to trimming and J lost 5 bases; unmatched junction nucleotides: 4. The CDR3 covers 15 residues. The germline gives CDR1 SGHTA, CDR2 FQGNSA. CDR3 sequence: CASSLALAGRETQYF. In nucleotides, the CDR3 is TGTGCCAGCAGCTTAGCTCTAGCGGGGCGCGAGACCCAGTACTTC.

The chain couples TRBV19 to TRBJ1-4; a weak D match, TRBD1 (6 bases). In germline, CDR1 is LNHDA, CDR2 SQIVND (reference sequence). CDR3 size: 15 residues. V lost 8 bases to trimming and J lost 2 bases, with 15 bases between them. CDR3 nucleotides: TGTGCCAGTTCAGGACAGTTCGAGACTAATGAAAAACTGTTTTTT. Protein: CASSGQFETNEKLFF.

For this clone: This specimen includes other DNA sequences encoding the same CDR3. This rearrangement joins TRBV9 to TRBJ2-2; D tentatively reads TRBD1 or TRBD2 (5 bases each). V was cut by 3 bases and J by 2 bases, with 8 bases left in between. The CDR3 has 14 amino acids. Germline lookup yields CDR1 SGDLS and CDR2 YYNGEE. CDR3 loop: CASSAGPNTGELFF. The CDR3, as DNA: TGTGCCAGCAGCGCGGGACCAAACACCGGGGAGCTGTTTTTT.

The chain uses TRBV7-9 and TRBJ1-2; the D gene is possibly TRBD1 (6 bases). The CDR3 spans 13 residues. V lost 10 bases and J 4 bases, leaving 16 bases between the germline ends. Germline CDR1 reads SEHNR; CDR2 reads FQNEAQ (reference sequence). As DNA, the CDR3 is TGTGCCACATCGTCAGGGGAGGGCTATGGCTACACCTTC. Translation gives CATSSGEGYGYTF. Looking up the rest from reference TRBV7-9 and TRBJ1-2 gives the full variable domain: DTGVSQNPRHKITKRGQNVTFRCDPISEHNRLYWYRQTLGQGPEFLTYFQNEAQLEKSRLLSDRFSAERPKGSFSTLEIQRTEQGDSAMYLCATSSGEGYGYTFGSGTRLTVV.

The chain has TRBV27 and TRBJ2-7; 10 bases are shared with TRBD2. This CDR3 is 15 amino acids long. From germline, CDR1 is MNHEY and CDR2 SMNVEV (reference sequence). Trimming took 7 bases from V and 4 from J; bases not matched to a gene: 10. CDR3 in amino acids: CASMVLSGRGYEQYF. The CDR3 bases are TGTGCCAGCATGGTTTTAAGCGGGAGGGGGTACGAGCAGTACTTC.

The gene calls are TRBV10-2 and TRBJ1-2, with D perhaps matching TRBD1 (6 bases). Trimming cost V 6 bases and J 8 bases, with 16 bases left between them. This CDR3 has 13 residues. Germline V CDR1 and CDR2: WSHSY, SAAADI. CDR3 protein: CASSGVGGRGYTF. The CDR3 DNA follows: TGCGCCAGCAGCGGAGTAGGGGGGCGCGGCTACACCTTC.